Below, 28 T cell receptor beta chains from the same sample are listed, as sequenced in a study of regulatory T cells in long-lasting Graves disease. The time point was: persistent/refractory GD, antithyroid drugs over 5 years with positive TRAb. RNA isolated from PBMCs was used to make the TCR library. Sequencing libraries for TCR beta were prepared with iRepertoire HTBI primers and Arm-PCR of CDR3 regions. A single record per CDR3 protein comes from TCRdb applying MiXCR to the multiplex PCR reads. The profile covers fewer than 450,000 distinct CDR3 sequences, with roughly 20% appearing a single time and less than 25% taken by the ten largest. Source: peripheral blood mononuclear cells (PBMCs), taken when the disease was refractory, from a patient treated with antithyroid drugs. All receptors derive from a female donor with Graves disease.

Only one count was recorded for this clonotype. The chain uses TRBV2 and TRBJ2-1, with 8 bases aligning to TRBD2. Trimming at V came to 7 bases and at J to 8 bases, leaving 13 bases not matched to a gene. The germline V gene encodes CDR1 SNHLY and CDR2 FYNNEI. CDR3 length equals 15 residues. CDR3 DNA: TGTGCCAGCATTCTAATAGCGGGAACAGGTGATGAGCAGTTCTTC. Its protein product is CASILIAGTGDEQFF. The full variable domain, rest sourced from reference TRBV2 and TRBJ2-1, is EPEVTQTPSHQVTQMGQEVILRCVPISNHLYFYWYRQILGQKVEFLVSFYNNEISEKSEIFDDQFSVERPDGSNFTLKIRSTKLEDSAMYFCASILIAGTGDEQFFGPGTRLTVL.

This clonotype was seen at least ten times. The CDR3, as DNA: TGTGCCAGCCGTGCGGGAAGTATGGCGGATACGCAGTATTTT. Translated, it gives CASRAGSMADTQYF. The chain is built from TRBV2 and TRBJ2-3, with D possibly matching TRBD2 (6 bases). This CDR3 spans 14 amino acids. Germline V gene sequence: CDR1 SNHLY, CDR2 FYNNEI. V was pared by 8 bases and J by 6 bases, with 18 bases between.

This clonotype was detected ten times or more. CDR3 in DNA: TGTGCTAGTGGTTTGGTACCCTACCACGAGCAGTACTTC. Protein sequence: CASGLVPYHEQYF. The chain recombines TRBV12-5 with TRBJ2-7; no definite D call. V was shortened by 0 bases and J by 5 bases, with 8 bases between the two germline ends. Germline V gene data show CDR1 as LGHNT and CDR2 as FRNRAP. CDR3 size: 13 residues.

This clonotype appeared a few times. This chain links TRBV5-1 with TRBJ1-1; tentatively, D is TRBD1 (5 bases). Looked up from germline, CDR1 is SGHRS and CDR2 is YFSETQ. This CDR3 region has 15 residues. Trimming took off 0 bases at V and 7 bases at J, with 16 bases between the two ends. The CDR3 sequence is CASSLGTRVTSEAFF. CDR3 sequence (DNA): TGCGCCAGCAGCTTGGGTACCAGGGTAACTAGTGAAGCTTTCTTT.

This chain uses TRBV6-1 with TRBJ2-7; 9 nucleotides align to TRBD1. Trimming cost V 5 bases and J 3 bases; bases outside gene matches: 8. The CDR3 has 15 amino acids. CDR1 MNHNS and CDR2 SASEGT come from the germline V gene. The CDR3 DNA is TGTGCCAGCAGTAGAGCACAGGGGGCTTTCTACGAGCAGTACTTC. It encodes CASSRAQGAFYEQYF.

The V and J genes are TRBV7-2 and TRBJ2-7, with TRBD2 identical over 7 bases. The CDR3 covers 15 residues. Trimming cost V 5 bases and J 0 bases; bases outside gene matches: 7. Germline CDR1 is SGHTA and CDR2 is FQGNSA. The CDR3 loop is CASSPKRDRSYEQYF. The CDR3 DNA follows: TGTGCCAGCAGCCCGAAGCGGGACCGCTCCTACGAGCAGTACTTC.

In this sample, this clonotype turned up many times. This chain joins TRBV28 and TRBJ1-1; the D gene is possibly TRBD1 (5 bases). Trimming shortened V by 7 bases and J by 4 bases, and 13 bases separated the two germline ends. CDR3 length equals 13 residues. Germline CDR1 MDHEN, CDR2 SYDVKM. As DNA, the CDR3 is TGTGCCAGCACGGCGGGGGGTGGCACTGAAGCTTTCTTT. Translated, it gives CASTAGGGTEAFF.

V usage is TRBV12-3 or TRBV12-4 and J usage is TRBJ2-3; D is perhaps TRBD2 (6 bases). CDR3 length equals 15 residues. V gave up 6 bases and J gave up 2 bases, with 15 bases separating them. CDR3 nucleotides: TGTGCCAGCAGGGGGGGTGACTGGAACACAGATACGCAGTATTTT. It specifies CASRGGDWNTDTQYF.

The chain employs TRBV27 and TRBJ2-1, with TRBD2 identical over 9 bases. CDR1 and CDR2 from the germline V gene are MNHEY and SMNVEV (reference sequence). The CDR3 runs to 20 residues. The ends lost 0 bases at V and 0 bases at J; junction bases unmatched: 12. CDR3 sequence: CASSLSGLARGYDSYNEQFF. CDR3 bases: TGTGCCAGCAGTTTATCCGGACTAGCGCGAGGCTACGACTCCTACAATGAGCAGTTCTTC.

V gene TRBV28 combines with J gene TRBJ2-2; 8 bases match TRBD2. From germline, CDR1 is MDHEN and CDR2 SYDVKM. V shed 5 bases and J 6 bases; nucleotides not matched to a gene: 14. CDR3 length: 17 amino acids. CDR3 region: CASSPRDGRAWAGELFF. The CDR3 region has the DNA TGTGCCAGCAGTCCCCGTGACGGGAGGGCCTGGGCCGGGGAGCTGTTTTTT.

The chain's CDR3 is CASSQGSSGRASFSPHPYEQYF. CDR3 nucleotide sequence: TGTGCCAGCAGCCAAGGGTCTAGCGGGAGGGCCTCATTTAGCCCACATCCCTACGAGCAGTACTTC. V is TRBV9 and J is TRBJ2-7; TRBD2 matches 12 bases. Germline V CDR1 and CDR2: SGDLS, YYNGEE. After removal of 4 bases from V and 2 bases from J, the junction contained 25 bases not matched to a gene. CDR3 length: 22 residues.

This clonotype was observed many times. The CDR3 here is CASSLRTSGHKNIQYF. CDR3 DNA sequence: TGTGCCAGCAGCTTGAGGACTAGCGGGCACAAAAACATTCAGTACTTC. The J gene is TRBJ2-4, the V gene TRBV7-9, with 11 bases lining up with TRBD2. The CDR3 length is 16 residues. V shed 3 bases, J shed 3 bases, and the junction held 4 bases outside the gene matches. CDR1 and CDR2 from the germline V gene are SEHNR and FQNEAQ (reference sequence).

This clonotype has a count of ten or more. The chain recombines TRBV20-1 with TRBJ1-2; unclear D gene. CDR3 length: 13 residues. Germline values: CDR1 DFQATT, CDR2 SNEGSKA (reference sequence). V lost 6 bases, J lost 8 bases, and 19 bases lay in between. CDR3 sequence: CSANPGPREGYTF. In DNA form, the CDR3 reads TGCAGTGCAAACCCAGGACCCCGGGAGGGCTACACCTTC.

The chain carries TRBV5-1 and TRBJ2-7; 7 nucleotides agree with TRBD1. Per the germline V gene, CDR1 is SGHRS and CDR2 is YFSETQ. The CDR3 contains 15 residues. The V gene end was trimmed by 0 bases and the J gene end by 0 bases; junction bases not matched to a gene: 3. The CDR3 DNA reads TGCGCCAGCAGCTTGGCCACAGGGGCCTCCTACGAGCAGTACTTC. Encoded protein: CASSLATGASYEQYF.

The chain has TRBV14 and TRBJ2-1; TRBD2 agrees at 9 bases. This CDR3 comprises 17 residues. Unmatched junction bases numbered 8, after V lost 0 bases and J lost 5 bases. Germline V gene sequence: CDR1 SGHDN, CDR2 FVKESK. CDR3 coding DNA: TGTGCCAGCAGCCAAGAATATCGGCTAGCGGGGAACAATGAGCAGTTCTTC. Protein sequence: CASSQEYRLAGNNEQFF.

At least ten counts were recorded for this clonotype. The genes are TRBV28 and TRBJ2-5; D unclear. Germline CDR1 is MDHEN and CDR2 is SYDVKM. Trimming cost V 5 bases and J 0 bases, with 16 bases left between them. The CDR3 sequence is 16 residues long. CDR3 in amino acids: CASSTIGSSDQETQYF. CDR3 DNA: TGTGCCAGCAGTACAATTGGATCGTCGGACCAAGAGACCCAGTACTTC.

This clonotype came up a few times. The chain couples TRBV5-6 to TRBJ2-5, with TRBD2 identical over 13 bases. Germline CDR1 is SGHDT and CDR2 is YYEEEE. V lost 4 bases and J lost 1; bases outside the gene matches: 4. The CDR3 has 16 amino acids. The CDR3, as DNA: TGTGCCAGCAGCATAGGACTAGCGGGGGTCCAAGAGACCCAGTACTTC. Its translation: CASSIGLAGVQETQYF.

This chain links TRBV7-9 with TRBJ2-6; D unresolved. The CDR3 spans 15 residues. V gave up 4 bases and J gave up 0 bases, with 7 bases separating them. Germline V gene data show CDR1 as SEHNR and CDR2 as FQNEAQ (reference sequence). The CDR3 DNA follows: TGTGCCAGCAGCTCAATCGGCTCTGGGGCCAACGTCCTGACTTTC. Translated, it gives CASSSIGSGANVLTF.

The rearrangement joins TRBV7-2 to TRBJ2-5; 7 bases align to TRBD2. Germline CDR1 reads SGHTA; CDR2 reads FQGNSA. The V and J ends lost 1 base and 5 bases, in that order; junction bases with no gene match: 7. This CDR3 comprises 15 residues. In DNA form, the CDR3 reads TGTGCCAGCAGCTTAGGGGGGGGAAGCGTGGAGACCCAGTACTTC. This codes for CASSLGGGSVETQYF.

In its sample, this clonotype was seen many times. CDR3 loop: CASRMVLTNEKLFF. CDR3 nucleotides: TGTGCCAGCAGGATGGTTCTAACTAATGAAAAACTGTTTTTT. The chain carries TRBV6-1 and TRBJ1-4, with unresolved D. Germline loops: CDR1 MNHNS, CDR2 SASEGT. V was shortened by 6 bases and J by 1 base, with 9 bases between the two germline ends. This CDR3 is built from 14 residues.

This clonotype was detected a few times. This chain uses TRBV6-2 or TRBV6-3 with TRBJ2-4, with TRBD2 matching over 7 bases. Germline-derived CDR1 and CDR2 are MNHEY and SVGEGT. The V and J ends lost 7 bases and 6 bases, in that order; junction bases with no gene match: 3. The CDR3 length is 12 residues. The CDR3 DNA follows: TGTGCCAGCACCGGGACTACAAACATTCAGTACTTC. Its translation is CASTGTTNIQYF.

This clonotype was counted a single time. CDR3 in DNA: TGTGCCAGCAGTTTTGGCCATGGGACAGGGGGCGGGGAGCTGTTTTTT. It encodes CASSFGHGTGGGELFF. V is TRBV28 and J is TRBJ2-2, with 11 nucleotides matching TRBD1. J was trimmed by 7 bases and V by 3 bases; bases with no gene match: 7. The CDR3 loop spans 16 amino acids. Looked up from germline, CDR1 is MDHEN and CDR2 is SYDVKM. The full variable domain, its missing parts supplied by reference TRBV28 and TRBJ2-2, is DVKVTQSSRYLVKRTGEKVFLECVQDMDHENMFWYRQDPGLGLRLIYFSYDVKMKEKGDIPEGYSVSREKKERFSLILESASTNQTSMYLCASSFGHGTGGGELFFGEGSRLTVL.

This clonotype was observed at least ten times. The rearrangement joins TRBV29-1 to TRBJ2-7; 7 bases are shared with TRBD1. In germline, CDR1 is SQVTM, CDR2 ANQGSEA. The CDR3 sequence is 13 residues long. V was clipped by 5 bases and J by 1 base; unmatched bases: 5. The CDR3 protein is CSVRDRSSYEQYF. The CDR3 DNA reads TGCAGCGTTCGGGACAGAAGTTCCTACGAGCAGTACTTC.

This clonotype was seen only a few times. The chain has TRBV3-1 and TRBJ1-4; TRBD1 matches at 7 bases. Germline trimming cut 0 bases from V and 1 base from J; bases unmatched to any gene: 5. Germline values: CDR1 LGHDT, CDR2 YNNKEL (reference sequence). The CDR3 is 17 residues long. CDR3 nucleotides: TGTGCCAGCAGCCAAGATCATCCAGGGGGAACTAATGAAAAACTGTTTTTT. This translates into CASSQDHPGGTNEKLFF.

This clonotype came up a few times. The rearrangement links TRBV29-1 to TRBJ2-7; 10 bases are shared with TRBD1. Trimming at V came to 1 base and at J to 2 bases, leaving 5 bases not matched to a gene. The CDR3 runs 15 residues. The germline V gene encodes CDR1 SQVTM and CDR2 ANQGSEA. The CDR3 sequence: CSVEGGQGDAYEQYF. CDR3 DNA sequence: TGCAGCGTTGAAGGAGGACAGGGGGATGCCTACGAGCAGTACTTC.

J is TRBJ2-7 and V is TRBV18, with TRBD2 identical over 7 bases. Germline CDR1 and CDR2: KGHSH and LQKENI. V was clipped by 5 bases and J by 7 bases; unmatched bases: 11. This CDR3 spans 14 amino acids. In nucleotides, the CDR3 is TGTGCCAGCTCAGCCCCCGGGGGGACTGGGGAGCAGTACTTC. Protein sequence: CASSAPGGTGEQYF.

This clonotype was recorded at least ten times. V gene TRBV7-2 combines with J gene TRBJ2-5, with D possibly TRBD2 on 5 matching bases. This CDR3 contains 14 residues. V was clipped by 7 bases and J by 2 bases, with 14 bases between them. Germline V lookup: CDR1 SGHTA, CDR2 FQGNSA. CDR3 protein: CASIIGRGQETQYF. CDR3 DNA: TGTGCCAGCATTATTGGTCGCGGGCAAGAGACCCAGTACTTC. Supplemented by reference TRBV7-2 and TRBJ2-5, the full variable domain reads GAGVSQSPSNKVTEKGKDVELRCDPISGHTALYWYRQSLGQGLEFLIYFQGNSAPDKSGLPSDRFSAERTGGSVSTLTIQRTQQEDSAVYLCASIIGRGQETQYFGPGTRLLVL.

The J gene is TRBJ1-2, the V gene TRBV20-1; D gene ambiguous. The germline CDR1 and CDR2 sequences are DFQATT and SNEGSKA (reference sequence). V was trimmed by 0 bases and J by 1 base, leaving 9 bases between them. The CDR3 totals 14 residues. As DNA, the CDR3 is TGCAGTGCTAGAGACCCCCTCCTTAACTATGGCTACACCTTC. It translates to CSARDPLLNYGYTF.